This T cell receptor beta chain was recovered during a study of blood T cell repertoires in COVID-19. Study as a whole: Samples came from the United States, Italy and Spain, spanning acute and convalescent COVID-19.

The sample holds many counts of this clone. The method was immunoSEQ multiplex PCR; TCRdb's version includes in-frame clones alone and lacks a portion of them. Altogether around 68,000 clones are present, 82% being singletons, with the ten largest covering roughly a sixth. Trimming took 3 bases from V and 3 from J, leaving 11 bases between them. The CDR3 spans 14 residues. Germline CDR1 MGHRA, CDR2 YSYEKL. The J gene is TRBJ1-1, the V gene TRBV4-1; possible D gene TRBD1, 5 bases. This sequence was found in a man older than 75 with active COVID-19. Sequenced input: peripheral blood. The CDR3 nucleotides read TGCGCCAGCAGCCACCCTGGCAGGGACACTGAAGCTTTCTTT. Its protein is CASSHPGRDTEAFF.